The clone carrying this T cell receptor (beta chain) occurred a few times. As yet, its antigen is unknown. Germline CDR1 reads SGDLS; CDR2 reads YYNGEE. V lost 0 bases, J lost 5 bases, and 9 bases stayed unmatched. CDR3 length: 17 residues. The entry originates in a study of early T cells in non-severe SARS-CoV-2 infection. At the level of the study: Sequenced material consisted of bulk RNA (from unsorted whole blood), and chains were unpaired.

Unique molecular identifiers were affixed to single, distinct cDNA molecules. One entry per CDR3 protein results from TCRdb running MiXCR on the 5' RACE reads. In the table there are fewer than 60,000 distinct CDR3 sequences, about 9.3% of which are singletons. General observations from the study: Matching results from VDJdb favored anti-spike CD8 responses, leaving private and CD4 specificities undetected.

The clonotype comes from an adult who was a healthcare worker with PCR-confirmed SARS-CoV-2 infection or an uninfected control (not recorded which). Material: whole blood. This sequence joins TRBV9 and TRBJ2-5; TRBD2 matches at 11 bases. CDR3 protein: CASSVGVTSGDVETQYF. Here the CDR3 DNA reads TGTGCCAGCAGCGTAGGGGTGACTAGCGGGGATGTGGAGACCCAGTACTTC.